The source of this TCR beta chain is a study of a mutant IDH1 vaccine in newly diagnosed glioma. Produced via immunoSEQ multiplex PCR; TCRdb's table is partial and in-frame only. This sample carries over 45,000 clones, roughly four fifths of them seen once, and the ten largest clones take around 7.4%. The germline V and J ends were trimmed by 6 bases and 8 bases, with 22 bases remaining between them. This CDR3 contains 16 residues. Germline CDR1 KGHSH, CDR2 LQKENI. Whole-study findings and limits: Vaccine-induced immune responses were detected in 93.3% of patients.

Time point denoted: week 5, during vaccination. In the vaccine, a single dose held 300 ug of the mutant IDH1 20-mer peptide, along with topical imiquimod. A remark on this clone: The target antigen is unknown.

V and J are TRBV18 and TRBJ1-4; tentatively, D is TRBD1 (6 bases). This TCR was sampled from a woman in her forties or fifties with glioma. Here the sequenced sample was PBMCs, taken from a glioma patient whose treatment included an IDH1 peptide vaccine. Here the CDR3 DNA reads TGTGCCAGCTCCCTGGGACTCCCCAAAGGGGGAGAAAAACTGTTTTTT. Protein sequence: CASSLGLPKGGEKLFF.